The 14 T cell receptor beta chains below all came from one sample that was sequenced in a study of OX40 agonist ivuxolimab in advanced cancers. Assay: immunoSEQ multiplex PCR; the TCRdb copy retains only in-frame clones and omits some. The top ten hold about 2.1% of the sample, which has 65,000 to 95,000 clones, 84% seen once. The source was CD4+ or CD8+ T cells sorted from blood, collected in a trial of the OX40 agonist ivuxolimab. Every receptor here comes from an adult with an advanced solid tumor such as melanoma, head and neck, liver or kidney cancer.

V is TRBV5-4 and J is TRBJ1-5; a possible D gene is TRBD1 (5 bases). Trimming pared 1 base from V and 1 base from J, leaving 12 bases between. This CDR3 has 16 amino acids. CDR1 and CDR2 (germline): SGHNT, YYREEE (reference sequence). In DNA form, the CDR3 reads TGTGCCAGCAGCTTGTATCTGGGGGTCAGCAATCAGCCCCAGCATTTT. Translating it yields CASSLYLGVSNQPQHF.

CDR3 amino acids: CASSPGGTGAYEQYF. The CDR3 DNA sequence: TGTGCCAGCTCACCAGGAGGGACAGGGGCCTACGAGCAGTACTTC. The chain uses TRBV18 and TRBJ2-7; 10 bases are a match to TRBD1. CDR3 length: 15 residues. Trimming cost V 2 bases and J 2 bases; bases outside gene matches: 3. Germline V lookup: CDR1 KGHSH, CDR2 LQKENI. Using reference TRBV18 and TRBJ2-7 for the parts outside the CDR3, the full variable domain is NAGVMQNPRHLVRRRGQEARLRCSPMKGHSHVYWYRQLPEEGLKFMVYLQKENIIDESGMPKERFSAEFPKEGPSILRIQQVVRGDSAAYFCASSPGGTGAYEQYFGPGTRLTVT.

V is TRBV28 and J is TRBJ2-7; the match to TRBD1 covers 12 bases. The CDR3 consists of 15 residues. Germline lookup yields CDR1 MDHEN and CDR2 SYDVKM. V lost 3 bases and J lost 7; bases outside the gene matches: 7. As DNA, the CDR3 is TGTGCCAGCAGTTTCCGGGACAGGGGGCCTGGGGAGCAGTACTTC. This encodes CASSFRDRGPGEQYF.

The rearrangement joins TRBV18 to TRBJ1-1, with D tentatively TRBD1 (6 bases). From germline, CDR1 is KGHSH and CDR2 LQKENI. This CDR3 is 15 amino acids long. Trimming stripped 2 bases from V and 2 bases from J, with 12 bases between. CDR3: CASSPSKQGNTEAFF. The DNA for the CDR3 is TGTGCCAGCTCACCAAGTAAACAGGGCAACACTGAAGCTTTCTTT.

The sample holds a few counts of this clone. The chain has TRBV7-9 and TRBJ1-4; 8 bases line up with TRBD1. This CDR3 contains 16 residues. Germline V gene lookup returns CDR1 SEHNR and CDR2 FQNEAQ (reference sequence). The ends lost 1 base at V and 8 bases at J; junction bases unmatched: 9. Written as DNA, the CDR3 is TGTGCCAGCAGCTTAGGATCGACAGGGGTAGGGGAAAAACTGTTTTTT. It is translated as CASSLGSTGVGEKLFF.

J is TRBJ2-3 and V is TRBV19, with D possibly matching TRBD1 (7 bases). The CDR3 has 15 residues. Germline V CDR1 and CDR2: LNHDA, SQIVND (reference sequence). The ends were cut back, 6 bases at V and 3 bases at J, with 16 bases in the middle. This CDR3 reads CASREAGGLTDTQYF. For the CDR3, the DNA is TGTGCCAGTAGGGAAGCAGGGGGACTTACAGATACGCAGTATTTT.

This clone was seen just once. V usage is TRBV9 and J usage is TRBJ1-5, with 10 positions matching TRBD1. The germline gives CDR1 SGDLS, CDR2 YYNGEE. The CDR3 runs 18 residues. V dropped 5 bases and J dropped 1; count of bases not matched to a gene: 12. CDR3 sequence: CASSAGTGDWPSNQPQHF. The CDR3, as DNA: TGTGCCAGCAGTGCCGGGACAGGGGATTGGCCAAGCAATCAGCCCCAGCATTTT.

The genes are TRBV27 and TRBJ2-7; D possibly corresponds to TRBD1 (6 bases). With 2 bases removed from V and 0 bases from J, the gap between germline ends came to 17 bases. The V gene's germline CDR1 is MNHEY and CDR2 SMNVEV (reference sequence). This CDR3 is built from 17 residues. In DNA, the CDR3 is TGTGCCAGCAGTTTAGGTCCCCGGGACACTTTCTCCTACGAGCAGTACTTC. It is translated as CASSLGPRDTFSYEQYF.

The V call is TRBV6-4, the J call TRBJ1-1; D call uncertain. The germline CDR1 and CDR2 sequences are MRHNA and SNTAGT. The V end was cut by 4 bases, the J end by 1 base, with 7 bases between. The CDR3 consists of 13 residues. CDR3 protein: CASSVEANTEAFF. The CDR3 nucleotides are TGTGCCAGCAGTGTGGAGGCGAACACTGAAGCTTTCTTT.

The chain employs TRBV4-1 and TRBJ1-5, with D unclear. This CDR3 is built from 18 residues. Looked up from germline, CDR1 is MGHRA and CDR2 is YSYEKL. Trimming took 0 bases from V and 0 from J, leaving 15 bases between them. The CDR3 bases are TGCGCCAGCAGCCAAGATATAAGTCGCAGTTATAGCAATCAGCCCCAGCATTTT. The encoded protein is CASSQDISRSYSNQPQHF.

The chain is built from TRBV6-6 and TRBJ1-1; D gene uncertain. Germline CDR1 is MNHNY and CDR2 is SVGAGI (reference sequence). Between the trimmed V and J ends, which lost 0 bases and 3 bases, there was a span of 8 bases. This CDR3 spans 14 amino acids. In nucleotides, the CDR3 is TGTGCCAGCAGTTACTCGGGGTTGGACACTGAAGCTTTCTTT. This sequence encodes CASSYSGLDTEAFF.

The CDR3 protein is CYVRVNTEAFF. For the CDR3, the DNA is TGCTACGTCCGGGTGAACACTGAAGCTTTCTTT. The chain is built from TRBV20-1 and TRBJ1-1; D ambiguous. The length of the CDR3 is 11 residues. In germline, CDR1 is DFQATT, CDR2 SNEGSKA (reference sequence).

This CDR3 is CASRNNRLNTEAFF. The CDR3 DNA is TGTGCCAGTAGGAACAACAGGTTGAACACTGAAGCTTTCTTT. The chain has TRBV19 and TRBJ1-1; tentatively, D is TRBD1 (5 bases). There are 14 residues in the CDR3. CDR1 and CDR2 from the germline V gene are LNHDA and SQIVND (reference sequence). V was trimmed by 6 bases and J by 0 bases, leaving 11 bases between them.

CDR3 region: CASSFAQPGGYTF. The CDR3 nucleotides read TGTGCCAGCAGTTTCGCCCAGCCCGGTGGCTACACCTTC. The chain is built from TRBV28 and TRBJ1-2; D is ambiguous. CDR3 length: 13 residues. CDR1 MDHEN and CDR2 SYDVKM come from the germline V gene. V was cut by 3 bases and J by 7 bases, with 12 bases left in between.